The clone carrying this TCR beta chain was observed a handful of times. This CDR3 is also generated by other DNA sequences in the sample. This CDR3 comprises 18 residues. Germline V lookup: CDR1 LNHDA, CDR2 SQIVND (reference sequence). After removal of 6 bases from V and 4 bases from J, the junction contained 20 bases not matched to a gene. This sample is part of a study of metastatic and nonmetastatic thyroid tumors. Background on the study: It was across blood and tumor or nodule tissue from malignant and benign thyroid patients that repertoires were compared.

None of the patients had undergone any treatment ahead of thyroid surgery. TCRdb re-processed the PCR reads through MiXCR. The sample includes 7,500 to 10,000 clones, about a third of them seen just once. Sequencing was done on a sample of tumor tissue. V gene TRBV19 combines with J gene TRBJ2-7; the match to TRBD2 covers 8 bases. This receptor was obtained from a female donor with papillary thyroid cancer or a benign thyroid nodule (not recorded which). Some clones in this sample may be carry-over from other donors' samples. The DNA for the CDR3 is TGTGCCAGTAGCGCGGGGGGTGACAGGATGCCTCGGGGGTACGAGCAGTACTTC. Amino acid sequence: CASSAGGDRMPRGYEQYF.